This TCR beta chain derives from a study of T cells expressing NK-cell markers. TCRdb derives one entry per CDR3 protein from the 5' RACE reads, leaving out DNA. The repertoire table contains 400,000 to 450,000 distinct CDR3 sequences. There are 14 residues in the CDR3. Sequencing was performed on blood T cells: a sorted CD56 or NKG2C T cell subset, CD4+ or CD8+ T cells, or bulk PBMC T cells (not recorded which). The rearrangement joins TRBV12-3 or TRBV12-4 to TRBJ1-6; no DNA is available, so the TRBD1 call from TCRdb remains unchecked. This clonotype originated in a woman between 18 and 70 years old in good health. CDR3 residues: CASSLKGNNSPLHF.